This paragraph covers one TCR beta chain sequence. The sample originates from a study of CD8 T cells in Susac syndrome. The multiple sclerosis control cohort comprised treatment-naive individuals presenting with stable or active relapsing-remitting disease. The CD8+ and CD4+ T cells were negatively isolated, with the TEMRA cells enriched by FACS. V lost 6 bases and J 0 bases, leaving 9 bases between the germline ends. Per germline, CDR1 MNHEY and CDR2 SVGAGI. CDR3 length: 13 amino acids. Random hexamers were used to reverse transcribe roughly 0.5 to 1 ug of RNA. TCRdb used MiXCR to reprocess the immunoSEQ multiplex PCR reads, holding one entry per CDR3 protein. Of about 300,000 distinct CDR3 sequences in the sample, about 88% were seen once.

The material sequenced was CD8+ T cells from PBMCs. The receptor's source is a human donor with multiple sclerosis. This sequence joins TRBV6-5 and TRBJ2-7; D is unclear. CDR3 DNA sequence: TGTGCCAGCAGCGCTTCATACTCCTACGAGCAGTACTTC. As protein: CASSASYSYEQYF.